This TCR beta chain was recorded in a study of blood T cell repertoires in COVID-19. As for the study in general: Some COVID-19 samples were acute and others convalescent; all came from the United States, Italy and Spain. Sources were T cells, B-cell-depleted T cells, or PBMCs; the material itself was cDNA or gDNA.

CDR3 length equals 17 residues. Authors' analysis steps: Estimates of nucleated cell counts were drawn from the amplification of reference gene primers. Measured with immunoSEQ multiplex PCR; TCRdb has only the in-frame clones, and not every one. That table gives V, J and clone size, and the DNA gave D and trimming. The data show 110,000 or so clones, roughly 85% seen once. V is TRBV21-1 and J is TRBJ2-2; the table names TRBD1, a call not compared with the DNA. TRBV21-1 is shown as a pseudogene. Sequencing was performed on peripheral blood. This receptor was identified in a man between 40 and 49 years old with acute or convalescent COVID-19. CDR3 sequence: CASRSWADRGNTGELFF. The DNA for the CDR3 is TGTGCCAGCCGTTCTTGGGCGGACAGGGGGAACACCGGGGAGCTGTTTTTT.